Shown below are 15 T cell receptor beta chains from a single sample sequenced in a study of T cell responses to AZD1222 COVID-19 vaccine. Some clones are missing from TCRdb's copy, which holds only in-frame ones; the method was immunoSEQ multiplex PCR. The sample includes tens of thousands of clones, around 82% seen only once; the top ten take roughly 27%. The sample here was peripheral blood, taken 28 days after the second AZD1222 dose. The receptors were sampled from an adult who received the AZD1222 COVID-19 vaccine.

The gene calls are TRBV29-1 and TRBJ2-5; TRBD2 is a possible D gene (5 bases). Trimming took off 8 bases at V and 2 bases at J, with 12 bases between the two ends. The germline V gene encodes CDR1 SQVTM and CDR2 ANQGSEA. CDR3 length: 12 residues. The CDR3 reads CSNSDPQETQYF. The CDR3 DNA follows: TGCAGCAATAGCGACCCACAAGAGACCCAGTACTTC.

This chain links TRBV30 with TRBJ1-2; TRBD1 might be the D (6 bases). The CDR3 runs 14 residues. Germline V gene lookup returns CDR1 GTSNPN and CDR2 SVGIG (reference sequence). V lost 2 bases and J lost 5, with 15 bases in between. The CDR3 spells CAWSLVGGAYGYTF. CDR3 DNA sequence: TGTGCCTGGAGTCTCGTGGGGGGGGCGTATGGCTACACCTTC.

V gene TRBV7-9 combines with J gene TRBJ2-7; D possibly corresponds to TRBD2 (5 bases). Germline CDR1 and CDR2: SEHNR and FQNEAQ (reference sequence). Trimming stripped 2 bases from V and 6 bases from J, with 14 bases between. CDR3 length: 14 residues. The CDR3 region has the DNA TGTGCCAGCAGCTTAAGTGGGCCTCGGGGCGAGCAGTACTTC. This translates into CASSLSGPRGEQYF.

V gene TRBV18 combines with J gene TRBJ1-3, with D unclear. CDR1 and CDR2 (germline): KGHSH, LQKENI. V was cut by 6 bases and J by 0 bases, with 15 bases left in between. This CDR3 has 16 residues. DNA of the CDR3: TGTGCCAGCTCCTTGGACGGCGCCGTCTCTGGAAACACCATATATTTT. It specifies CASSLDGAVSGNTIYF.

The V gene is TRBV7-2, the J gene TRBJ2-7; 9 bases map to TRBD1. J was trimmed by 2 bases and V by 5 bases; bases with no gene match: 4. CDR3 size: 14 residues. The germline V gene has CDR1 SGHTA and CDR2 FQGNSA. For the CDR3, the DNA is TGTGCCAGCAGCCAACAGGGGGCCACCTACGAGCAGTACTTC. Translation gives CASSQQGATYEQYF.

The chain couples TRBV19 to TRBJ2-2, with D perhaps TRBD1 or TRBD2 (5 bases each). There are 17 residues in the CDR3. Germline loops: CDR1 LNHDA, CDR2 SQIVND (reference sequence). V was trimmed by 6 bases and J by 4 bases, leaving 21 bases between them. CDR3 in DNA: TGTGCCAGTAGGGGGAATCGTCGGGGCCGGACCACCGGGGAGCTGTTTTTT. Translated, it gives CASRGNRRGRTTGELFF.

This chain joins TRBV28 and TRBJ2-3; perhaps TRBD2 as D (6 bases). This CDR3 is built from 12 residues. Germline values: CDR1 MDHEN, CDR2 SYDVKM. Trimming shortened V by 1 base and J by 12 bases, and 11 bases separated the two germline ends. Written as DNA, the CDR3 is TGTGCCAGCAGTTTATTGGCGGGATTCCAGTATTTT. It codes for CASSLLAGFQYF.

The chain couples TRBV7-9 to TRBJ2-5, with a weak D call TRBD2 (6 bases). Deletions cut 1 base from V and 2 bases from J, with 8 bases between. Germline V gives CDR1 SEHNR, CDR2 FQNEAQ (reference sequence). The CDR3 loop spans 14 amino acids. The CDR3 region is CASSLGTNQETQYF. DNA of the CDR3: TGTGCCAGCAGCTTAGGGACTAATCAAGAGACCCAGTACTTC.

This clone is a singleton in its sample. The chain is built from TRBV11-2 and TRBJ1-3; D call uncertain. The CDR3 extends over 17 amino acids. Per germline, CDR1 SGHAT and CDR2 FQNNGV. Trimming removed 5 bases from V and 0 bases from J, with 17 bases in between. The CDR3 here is CASSISGRPSSGNTIYF. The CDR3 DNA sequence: TGTGCCAGCAGCATATCGGGGAGGCCCAGCTCTGGAAACACCATATATTTT.

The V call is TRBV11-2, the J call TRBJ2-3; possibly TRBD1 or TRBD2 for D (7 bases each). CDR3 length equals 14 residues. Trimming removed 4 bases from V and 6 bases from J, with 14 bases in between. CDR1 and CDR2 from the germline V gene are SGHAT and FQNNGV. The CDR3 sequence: CASSSRGGSDTQYF. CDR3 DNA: TGTGCCAGCAGCTCCAGGGGGGGGTCGGATACGCAGTATTTT.

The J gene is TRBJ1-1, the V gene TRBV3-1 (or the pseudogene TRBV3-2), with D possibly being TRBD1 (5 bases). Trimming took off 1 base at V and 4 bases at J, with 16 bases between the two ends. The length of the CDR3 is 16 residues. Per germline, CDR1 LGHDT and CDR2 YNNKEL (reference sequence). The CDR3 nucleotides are TGTGCCAGCAGCCAAGGGGATGCAGGGTGGGGCACTGAAGCTTTCTTT. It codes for CASSQGDAGWGTEAFF.

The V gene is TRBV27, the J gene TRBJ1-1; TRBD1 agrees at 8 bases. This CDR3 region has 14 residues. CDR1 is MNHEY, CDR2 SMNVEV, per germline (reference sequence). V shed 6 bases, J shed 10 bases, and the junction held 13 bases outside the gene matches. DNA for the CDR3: TGTGCCAGCAGCACCGCAGGGGGCGCGGGTCCAGCTTTCTTT. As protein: CASSTAGGAGPAFF.

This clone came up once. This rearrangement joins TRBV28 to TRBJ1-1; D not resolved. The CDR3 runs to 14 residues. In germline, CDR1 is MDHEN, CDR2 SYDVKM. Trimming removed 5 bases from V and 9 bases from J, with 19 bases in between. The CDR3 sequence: CASSELNPSRQAFF. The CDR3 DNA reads TGTGCCAGCAGTGAACTTAACCCGTCGAGGCAAGCTTTCTTT. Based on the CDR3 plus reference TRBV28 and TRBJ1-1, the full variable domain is DVKVTQSSRYLVKRTGEKVFLECVQDMDHENMFWYRQDPGLGLRLIYFSYDVKMKEKGDIPEGYSVSREKKERFSLILESASTNQTSMYLCASSELNPSRQAFFGQGTRLTVV.

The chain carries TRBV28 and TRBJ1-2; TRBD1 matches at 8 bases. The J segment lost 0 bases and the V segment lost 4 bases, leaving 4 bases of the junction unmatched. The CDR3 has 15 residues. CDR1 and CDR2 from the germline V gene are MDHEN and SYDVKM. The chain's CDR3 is CASSSQGAPNYGYTF. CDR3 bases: TGTGCCAGCAGTTCGCAGGGGGCCCCTAACTATGGCTACACCTTC.

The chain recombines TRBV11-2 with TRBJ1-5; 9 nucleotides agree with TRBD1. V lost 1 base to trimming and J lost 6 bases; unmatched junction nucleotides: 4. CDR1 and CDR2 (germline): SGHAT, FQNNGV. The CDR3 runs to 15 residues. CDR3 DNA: TGTGCCAGCAGCTTAGGACAGGGGGTAGGTCAGCCCCAGCATTTT. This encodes CASSLGQGVGQPQHF.